The 11 T cell receptor beta chains in this list originate from one sample, sequenced in a study of CD8 T cells in ankylosing spondylitis. TCRdb used MiXCR to reprocess the 5' RACE reads, holding one entry per CDR3 protein. The table shows roughly 60,000 distinct CDR3 sequences, with 6.2% occurring only once. Sequences were obtained from synovial fluid, either unsorted or a sorted T cell fraction (not recorded which). These receptors originate from a male donor with ankylosing spondylitis.

The chain combines TRBV2 with TRBJ2-1; D is unclear. V dropped 6 bases and J dropped 6 bases, with 24 bases sitting between them. The CDR3 runs 17 residues. Germline V gene sequence: CDR1 SNHLY, CDR2 FYNNEI. The CDR3 DNA sequence: TGTGCCAGCAGGGGCGGCGCAGGCCTTTATAACGGCAATGAGCAGTTCTTC. Its translation: CASRGGAGLYNGNEQFF.

This clonotype was seen many times. The V call is TRBV7-8, the J call TRBJ2-1, with D possibly TRBD1 on 5 matching bases. The V end was cut by 0 bases, the J end by 8 bases, with 11 bases between. The CDR3 length is 14 residues. Per the germline V gene, CDR1 is SGHVS and CDR2 is FQNEAQ. Here the CDR3 reads CASSLAGWGDEQFF. CDR3 DNA: TGTGCCAGCAGCTTAGCAGGATGGGGCGATGAGCAGTTCTTC. Full variable domain (remainder filled in from reference TRBV7-8 and TRBJ2-1): GAGVSQSPRYKVAKRGQDVALRCDPISGHVSLFWYQQALGQGPEFLTYFQNEAQLDKSGLPSDRFFAERPEGSVSTLKIQRTQQEDSAVYLCASSLAGWGDEQFFGPGTRLTVL.

This clonotype was counted only a few times. This rearrangement joins TRBV3-1 to TRBJ2-7, with D unclear. Germline V lookup: CDR1 LGHDT, CDR2 YNNKEL (reference sequence). The CDR3 totals 11 residues. V was trimmed by 6 bases and J by 3 bases, leaving 6 bases between them. DNA for the CDR3: TGTGCCAGCAGGGGGAACTACGAGCAGTACTTC. Its translation: CASRGNYEQYF.

Only a few counts were recorded for this clonotype. This sequence joins TRBV2 and TRBJ2-7; D is perhaps TRBD1 or TRBD2 (5 bases each). The CDR3 covers 18 residues. The V end lost 1 base, the J end lost 2 bases, and 21 bases lay between the germline ends. The germline CDR1 and CDR2 sequences are SNHLY and FYNNEI. The DNA of the CDR3 is TGTGCCAGCAGTGAAGAGTCTACCGGGACGGCGTTTCCCTACGAGCAGTACTTC. The encoded protein is CASSEESTGTAFPYEQYF.

About this clonotype: The CDR3 does not close with the conserved phenylalanine or tryptophan, likely indicating a read error. The rearrangement links TRBV10-3 to TRBJ2-3; tentatively, D is TRBD2 (5 bases). The CDR3 contains 15 residues. CDR1 and CDR2 (germline): ENHRY, SYGVKD. The ends were cut back, 3 bases at V and 2 bases at J, with 12 bases in the middle. CDR3 sequence (DNA): TGTGCCATCAGTGAACTACTAGTCGTCACAGATACGCAGTATTCT. Translating gives CAISELLVVTDTQYS.

This clonotype was picked up many times. The chain employs TRBV6-2 or TRBV6-3 and TRBJ1-1; TRBD1 agrees at 9 bases. Unmatched junction bases numbered 4, after V lost 7 bases and J lost 4 bases. Germline V gene lookup returns CDR1 MNHEY and CDR2 SVGEGT. This CDR3 has 13 residues. The CDR3 sequence is CASTRQGGTEAFF. For the CDR3, the DNA is TGTGCCAGCACCCGACAGGGGGGCACTGAAGCTTTCTTT.

The genes are TRBV27 and TRBJ2-1; the match to TRBD1 covers 8 bases. V shed 5 bases, J shed 3 bases, and the junction held 9 bases outside the gene matches. The germline gives CDR1 MNHEY, CDR2 SMNVEV (reference sequence). The CDR3 is 16 residues long. The CDR3, as DNA: TGTGCCAGCAGTCCGGGGCGGGACAGGCACTACAATGAGCAGTTCTTC. This gives the protein CASSPGRDRHYNEQFF.

At least ten counts were recorded for this clonotype. The chain uses TRBV5-5 and TRBJ2-7; 8 bases are shared with TRBD1. The CDR3 length is 15 residues. Unmatched junction bases numbered 2, after V lost 0 bases and J lost 0 bases. In germline, CDR1 is SGHKS, CDR2 YYEKEE (reference sequence). In DNA form, the CDR3 reads TGTGCCAGCAGCTTGGCGGACAGGGACTCCTACGAGCAGTACTTC. Translated: CASSLADRDSYEQYF.

This clonotype has a handful of counts. This chain uses TRBV14 with TRBJ1-1, with 9 bases lining up with TRBD1. J gave up 4 bases and V 5 bases, and 5 bases lay outside the gene matches. This CDR3 spans 14 amino acids. CDR1 and CDR2 (germline): SGHDN, FVKESK. The CDR3 region is CASSKGQGGTEAFF. DNA of the CDR3: TGTGCCAGCAGCAAGGGACAGGGTGGCACTGAAGCTTTCTTT. Combining the CDR3 with reference TRBV14 and TRBJ1-1 gives the whole variable domain EAGVTQFPSHSVIEKGQTVTLRCDPISGHDNLYWYRRVMGKEIKFLLHFVKESKQDESGMPNNRFLAERTGGTYSTLKVQPAELEDSGVYFCASSKGQGGTEAFFGQGTRLTVV.

This clonotype was seen at least ten times. The chain recombines TRBV7-3 with TRBJ1-5; a possible D gene is TRBD1 (6 bases). Trimming cost V 10 bases and J 5 bases, with 21 bases left between them. CDR1 and CDR2 (germline): SGHTA, FQGTGA. This CDR3 has 15 amino acids. This CDR3 reads CATLWGALMDQPQHF. CDR3 sequence (DNA): TGTGCCACTCTGTGGGGGGCCCTTATGGATCAGCCCCAGCATTTT.

This clonotype has a count of ten or more. This chain uses TRBV19 with TRBJ1-2; D is possibly TRBD1 (6 bases). CDR1 is LNHDA, CDR2 SQIVND, per germline (reference sequence). Trimming shortened V by 4 bases and J by 3 bases, and 18 bases separated the two germline ends. The CDR3 loop spans 16 amino acids. DNA of the CDR3: TGTGCCAGTAGTACCCTCACAGGGTCTCGGGACTATGGCTACACCTTC. Translating gives CASSTLTGSRDYGYTF.